The 22 T cell receptor beta chains in this list originate from one sample, sequenced in a study of blood T cell repertoires in COVID-19. Assay: immunoSEQ multiplex PCR; the TCRdb copy retains only in-frame clones and omits some. The table lists roughly 170,000 clones, 85% to 90% of them singletons. Specimen: peripheral blood. These TCRs come from a man between 70 and 80 years old with active or convalescent COVID-19.

The J gene is TRBJ2-5, the V gene TRBV18, with a tentative D call TRBD1 (6 bases). With 1 base removed from V and 3 bases from J, the gap between germline ends came to 15 bases. In germline, CDR1 is KGHSH, CDR2 LQKENI. The CDR3 totals 16 residues. The CDR3 is CASSPQWGRGKETQYF. CDR3 sequence (DNA): TGTGCCAGCTCACCACAATGGGGCAGGGGAAAAGAGACCCAGTACTTC.

The rearrangement links TRBV21-1 to TRBJ1-2; the table names TRBD1, a call not compared with the DNA. TRBV21-1 is listed as a pseudogene. CDR3 size: 15 residues. The CDR3 region is CASRPRWDRRDGYTF. The CDR3 coding sequence is TGTGCCAGCCGCCCACGGTGGGACAGGAGGGATGGCTACACCTTC.

The chain recombines TRBV2 with TRBJ1-2; 7 bases are shared with TRBD1. V was pared by 8 bases and J by 4 bases, with 10 bases of the junction left unmatched. CDR3 length equals 14 residues. Germline lookup yields CDR1 SNHLY and CDR2 FYNNEI. The CDR3: CASPSDRAAYGYTF. The CDR3 bases are TGTGCCAGCCCATCTGACAGGGCCGCCTATGGCTACACCTTC. Full variable domain (remainder filled in from reference TRBV2 and TRBJ1-2): EPEVTQTPSHQVTQMGQEVILRCVPISNHLYFYWYRQILGQKVEFLVSFYNNEISEKSEIFDDQFSVERPDGSNFTLKIRSTKLEDSAMYFCASPSDRAAYGYTFGSGTRLTVV.

J is TRBJ1-5 and V is TRBV19, with TRBD1 identical over 8 bases. This CDR3 is 14 amino acids long. Germline V gene lookup returns CDR1 LNHDA and CDR2 SQIVND (reference sequence). V lost 8 bases, J lost 7 bases, and 10 bases stayed unmatched. CDR3 sequence: CASGTGGESQPQHF. The CDR3 DNA reads as TGTGCCAGTGGGACAGGAGGGGAGAGCCAGCCCCAGCATTTT.

This sequence joins TRBV7-2 and TRBJ1-1, with D maybe TRBD1 (6 bases). Germline CDR1 SGHTA, CDR2 FQGNSA. V lost 4 bases and J lost 6, with 9 bases in between. The CDR3 totals 12 residues. In nucleotides, the CDR3 is TGTGCCAGCAGCTGGGGGCTGCCTGAAGCTTTCTTT. Its protein is CASSWGLPEAFF.

Note on this clone: Other DNA sequences of this sample code for an identical CDR3. V is TRBV6-5 and J is TRBJ1-1; D might be TRBD1 (5 bases). V was pared by 2 bases and J by 5 bases, with 9 bases between. The CDR3 is 13 amino acids. In germline, CDR1 is MNHEY, CDR2 SVGAGI. CDR3 in amino acids: CASSYLGGTEAFF. In DNA, the CDR3 is TGTGCCAGCAGTTACCTCGGGGGGACTGAAGCTTTCTTT.

The rearrangement links TRBV11-2 to TRBJ2-3; D may be TRBD2 (6 bases). This CDR3 has 17 residues. Germline lookup yields CDR1 SGHAT and CDR2 FQNNGV. Trimming removed 5 bases from V and 10 bases from J, with 28 bases in between. The CDR3 spells CASSPRGGGGAGRAQYF. The CDR3 DNA sequence: TGTGCCAGCAGCCCCCGTGGGGGAGGCGGGGCGGGAAGAGCGCAGTATTTT.

CDR3 loop: CASSQRGTHSGANVLTF. The CDR3 DNA sequence: TGTGCCAGCAGCCAGCGGGGGACCCACTCTGGGGCCAACGTCCTGACTTTC. The chain is built from TRBV11-3 and TRBJ2-6, with 8 bases lining up with TRBD2. CDR3 length: 17 amino acids. Germline trimming cut 5 bases from V and 0 bases from J; bases unmatched to any gene: 6. The germline V gene encodes CDR1 SGHNT and CDR2 YENEEA.

The V gene is TRBV7-2, the J gene TRBJ1-2; a possible D gene is TRBD1 (6 bases). The CDR3 runs to 16 residues. The V gene's germline CDR1 is SGHTA and CDR2 FQGNSA. Trimming removed 5 bases at V and 2 bases at J, with 18 bases between. This CDR3 reads CASSRYRDNINYGYTF. Here the CDR3 DNA reads TGTGCCAGCAGCAGATACCGGGACAACATCAACTATGGCTACACCTTC.

The chain has TRBV5-1 and TRBJ2-7; 8 positions agree with TRBD1. V lost 4 bases and J lost 5; bases outside the gene matches: 11. CDR1 is SGHRS, CDR2 YFSETQ, per germline. This CDR3 is 15 amino acids long. DNA of the CDR3: TGCGCCAGCAGCCCCAGACAGGGGTCGAGCCACGAGCAGTACTTC. Its translation: CASSPRQGSSHEQYF.

The chain combines TRBV7-3 with TRBJ2-6; maybe TRBD2 (5 bases). The CDR3 loop spans 16 amino acids. Per the germline V gene, CDR1 is SGHTA and CDR2 is FQGTGA. The V and J ends lost 1 base and 0 bases respectively, with 7 bases between them. Written as DNA, the CDR3 is TGTGCCAGCAGCTTAATGGGGAGCTCTGGGGCCAACGTCCTGACTTTC. As protein: CASSLMGSSGANVLTF.

This chain uses TRBV6-5 with TRBJ2-7, with TRBD1 as a possible D gene (6 bases). This CDR3 comprises 15 residues. Per the germline V gene, CDR1 is MNHEY and CDR2 is SVGAGI. The germline V and J ends were trimmed by 0 bases and 1 base, with 10 bases remaining between them. The CDR3 sequence: CASSYSQGRSYEQYF. In DNA, the CDR3 is TGTGCCAGCAGTTACTCTCAGGGGAGATCCTACGAGCAGTACTTC.

The chain uses TRBV19 and TRBJ1-2; D not resolved. The length of the CDR3 is 16 residues. V shed 7 bases and J shed 4 bases, with 22 bases lying between them. The germline CDR1 and CDR2 sequences are LNHDA and SQIVND (reference sequence). The chain's CDR3 is CASTHFGDRDFYGYTF. The CDR3 coding sequence is TGTGCCAGTACCCATTTTGGAGACCGGGATTTCTATGGCTACACCTTC.

The V call is TRBV5-4, the J call TRBJ1-1; 7 bases fit TRBD1. J lost 5 bases, V lost 5 bases, and 6 bases had no gene match. This CDR3 contains 13 residues. Germline assignment: CDR1 SGHNT and CDR2 YYREEE (reference sequence). CDR3 loop: CASRKTGNTEAFF. In nucleotides, the CDR3 is TGTGCCAGCAGGAAGACAGGGAATACTGAAGCTTTCTTT.

This clone was picked up one time. This sequence joins TRBV19 and TRBJ1-1, with D possibly being TRBD1 (6 bases). The V end lost 7 bases, the J end lost 6 bases, and 21 bases lay between the germline ends. Germline CDR1 is LNHDA and CDR2 is SQIVND (reference sequence). CDR3 length: 15 amino acids. This chain's CDR3 is CASNREGEWKAEAFF. In DNA form, the CDR3 reads TGTGCCAGTAATAGGGAGGGGGAATGGAAAGCTGAAGCTTTCTTT.

This clone was counted a few times. The V and J genes are TRBV7-9 and TRBJ2-7; 8 bases agree with TRBD1. Germline lookup yields CDR1 SEHNR and CDR2 FQNEAQ (reference sequence). The CDR3 has 15 residues. J gave up 1 base and V 5 bases, and 7 bases lay outside the gene matches. The CDR3 DNA follows: TGTGCCAGCAGCGCAGACAGGGGTAGATCCTACGAGCAGTACTTC. This encodes CASSADRGRSYEQYF.

The gene calls are TRBV30 and TRBJ2-7; D might be TRBD1 (7 bases). The CDR3 extends over 15 amino acids. CDR1 GTSNPN and CDR2 SVGIG come from the germline V gene (reference sequence). Trimming removed 0 bases from V and 2 bases from J, with 14 bases in between. The CDR3 DNA reads as TGTGCCTGGAGTGTACCAGGGGGGAGTACCTACGAGCAGTACTTC. Encoded protein: CAWSVPGGSTYEQYF.

The chain links TRBV5-1 to TRBJ2-3; 11 bases line up with TRBD2. This CDR3 has 15 residues. Germline CDR1 and CDR2: SGHRS and YFSETQ. After removal of 2 bases from V and 5 bases from J, the junction contained 4 bases not matched to a gene. The CDR3 DNA sequence: TGCGCCAGCAGCTTTATAGCGGGGGGGCAAGATACGCAGTATTTT. This sequence encodes CASSFIAGGQDTQYF.

This chain connects TRBV7-2 to TRBJ2-7; D is ambiguous. This CDR3 is built from 14 residues. V gave up 0 bases and J gave up 0 bases, with 6 bases separating them. The V gene's germline CDR1 is SGHTA and CDR2 FQGNSA. The CDR3 spells CASSLAASSYEQYF. CDR3 nucleotides: TGTGCCAGCAGCTTAGCCGCGAGCTCCTACGAGCAGTACTTC.

The gene calls are TRBV7-2 and TRBJ1-1; D perhaps matches TRBD1 (5 bases). From germline, CDR1 is SGHTA and CDR2 FQGNSA. The CDR3 is 15 amino acids. The ends were cut back, 0 bases at V and 3 bases at J, with 11 bases in the middle. The CDR3 loop reads CASSLAYGTYTEAFF. The CDR3 nucleotides read TGTGCCAGCAGCTTAGCGTACGGGACTTACACTGAAGCTTTCTTT.

The chain combines TRBV7-2 with TRBJ1-3; no clear D. Germline V gives CDR1 SGHTA, CDR2 FQGNSA. This CDR3 is 15 amino acids long. Trimming took 6 bases from V and 0 from J, leaving 12 bases between them. CDR3 nucleotide sequence: TGTGCCAGCAGTTCACAGTCTCACTCTGGAAACACCATATATTTT. Encoded protein: CASSSQSHSGNTIYF.

The V and J genes are TRBV5-1 and TRBJ2-1; 11 bases line up with TRBD2. The germline V gene has CDR1 SGHRS and CDR2 YFSETQ. The V segment lost 4 bases and the J segment 6 bases; nucleotides outside the gene matches: 6. This CDR3 contains 15 residues. As DNA, the CDR3 is TGCGCCAGCAGCAAACTAGCGGGAGTTCCCAATGAGCAGTTCTTC. This encodes CASSKLAGVPNEQFF.